The T cell receptor (beta chain) under discussion was sequenced for a study of blood T cell repertoires in COVID-19. As for the study in general: Whether acute or convalescent, the COVID-19 samples came from the United States, Italy and Spain.

Measured with immunoSEQ multiplex PCR; TCRdb has only the in-frame clones, and not every one. The top ten hold approximately 5% of the sample, which has roughly 200,000 clones, more than 70% seen once. The source of this sequence is a man in his forties or fifties with acute COVID-19. The sequenced sample was PBMCs or T cells enriched from blood (not recorded which).

CDR3 region: CASSIRDRAYEQYF. In nucleotides, the CDR3 is TGTGCCAGTAGTATTAGGGACAGAGCGTACGAGCAGTACTTC. The V gene is TRBV19, the J gene TRBJ2-7; 7 positions agree with TRBD1. The CDR3 is 14 residues long. The J segment lost 4 bases and the V segment lost 3 bases, leaving 6 bases of the junction unmatched. CDR1 is LNHDA, CDR2 SQIVND, per germline (reference sequence).